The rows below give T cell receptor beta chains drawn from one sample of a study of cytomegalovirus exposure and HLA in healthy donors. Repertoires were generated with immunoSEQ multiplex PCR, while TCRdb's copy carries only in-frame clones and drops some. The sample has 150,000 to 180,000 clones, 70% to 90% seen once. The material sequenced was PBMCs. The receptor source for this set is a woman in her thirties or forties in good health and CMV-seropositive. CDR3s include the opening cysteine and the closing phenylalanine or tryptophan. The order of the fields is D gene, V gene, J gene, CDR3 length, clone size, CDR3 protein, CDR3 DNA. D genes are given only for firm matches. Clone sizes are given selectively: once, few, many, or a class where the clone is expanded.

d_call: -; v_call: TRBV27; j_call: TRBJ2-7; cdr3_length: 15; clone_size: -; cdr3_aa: CASSLSPQGSYEQYF; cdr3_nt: TGTGCCAGCAGTTTATCGCCGCAGGGTTCCTACGAGCAGTACTTC
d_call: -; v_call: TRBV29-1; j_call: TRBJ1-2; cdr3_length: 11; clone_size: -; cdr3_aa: CSVLVGGGYTF; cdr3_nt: TGCAGCGTTCTAGTGGGTGGTGGCTACACCTTC
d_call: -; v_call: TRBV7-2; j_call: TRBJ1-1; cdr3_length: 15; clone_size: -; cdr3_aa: CASSLVRGKNTEAFF; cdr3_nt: TGTGCCAGCAGCTTAGTAAGGGGGAAGAACACTGAAGCTTTCTTT
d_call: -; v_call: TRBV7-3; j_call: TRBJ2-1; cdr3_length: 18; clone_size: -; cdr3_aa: CASSLHGLGRASDNEQFF; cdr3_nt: TGTGCCAGCAGCCTCCATGGTCTGGGCAGGGCGTCGGACAATGAGCAGTTCTTC
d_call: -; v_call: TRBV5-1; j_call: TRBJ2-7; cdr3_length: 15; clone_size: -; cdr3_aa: CASSSRAGLSYEQYF; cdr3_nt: TGCGCCAGCAGCTCCCGGGCGGGACTCTCCTACGAGCAGTACTTC
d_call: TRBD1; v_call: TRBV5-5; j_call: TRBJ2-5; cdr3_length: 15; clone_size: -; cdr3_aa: CASSRWTGEQETQYF; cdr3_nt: TGTGCCAGCAGCAGATGGACAGGGGAACAAGAGACCCAGTACTTC
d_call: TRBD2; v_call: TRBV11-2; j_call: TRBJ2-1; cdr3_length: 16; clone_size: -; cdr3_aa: CASSFGRLAGYNEQFF; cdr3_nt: TGTGCCAGCAGCTTCGGAAGACTAGCGGGCTACAATGAGCAGTTCTTC
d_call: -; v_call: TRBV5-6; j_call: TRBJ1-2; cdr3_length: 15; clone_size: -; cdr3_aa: CASSARREGTYGYTF; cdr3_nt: TGTGCCAGCAGCGCGCGCCGGGAGGGTACCTATGGCTACACCTTC
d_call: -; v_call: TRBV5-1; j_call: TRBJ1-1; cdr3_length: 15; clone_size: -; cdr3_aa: CASSGGGGGNTEAFF; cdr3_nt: TGCGCCAGCAGCGGGGGGGGCGGGGGAAACACTGAAGCTTTCTTT
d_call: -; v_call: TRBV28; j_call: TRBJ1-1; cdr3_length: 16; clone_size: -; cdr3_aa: CASSFGRGVWNTEAFF; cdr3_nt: TGTGCCAGCAGTTTCGGACGGGGGGTATGGAACACTGAAGCTTTCTTT
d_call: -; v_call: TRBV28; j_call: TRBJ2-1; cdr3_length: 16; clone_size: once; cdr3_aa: CASSLITPTRTSEQFF; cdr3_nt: TGTGCCAGCAGTTTAATTACCCCTACCCGAACTAGTGAGCAGTTCTTC
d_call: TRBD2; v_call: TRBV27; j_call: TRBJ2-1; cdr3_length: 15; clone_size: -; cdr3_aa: CASRVAGAGKNEQFF; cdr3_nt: TGTGCCAGCAGAGTGGCGGGAGCGGGAAAAAATGAGCAGTTCTTC
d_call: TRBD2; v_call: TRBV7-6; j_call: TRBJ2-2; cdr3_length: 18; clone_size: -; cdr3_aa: CASSPRTAGTSATGELFF; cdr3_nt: TGTGCCAGCAGTCCAAGGACAGCCGGGACTAGCGCGACCGGGGAGCTGTTTTTT
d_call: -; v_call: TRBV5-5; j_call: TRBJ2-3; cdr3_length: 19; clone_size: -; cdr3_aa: CASRSYRVLAVSSTDTQYF; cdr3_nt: TGTGCCAGCAGATCTTACAGGGTCCTAGCGGTCTCTAGCACAGATACGCAGTATTTT
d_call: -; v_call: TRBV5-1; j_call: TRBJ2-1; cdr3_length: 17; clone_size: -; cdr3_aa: CASSPLDYTKPYNEQFF; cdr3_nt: TGCGCCAGCAGCCCACTGGACTATACCAAACCCTACAATGAGCAGTTCTTC
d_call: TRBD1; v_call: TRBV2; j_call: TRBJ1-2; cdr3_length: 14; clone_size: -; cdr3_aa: CATPPQGLNYGYTF; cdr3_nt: TGTGCCACCCCCCCACAGGGGCTAAACTATGGCTACACCTTC
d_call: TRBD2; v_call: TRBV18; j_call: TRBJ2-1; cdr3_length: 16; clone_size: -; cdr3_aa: CASSPILAGEAYEQFF; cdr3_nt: TGTGCCAGCTCTCCCATACTAGCGGGAGAGGCTTATGAGCAGTTCTTC
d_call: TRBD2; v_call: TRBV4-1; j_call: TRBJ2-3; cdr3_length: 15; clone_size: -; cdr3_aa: CASSPLAGSTDTQYF; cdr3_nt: TGCGCCAGCAGCCCACTAGCGGGAAGCACAGATACGCAGTATTTT
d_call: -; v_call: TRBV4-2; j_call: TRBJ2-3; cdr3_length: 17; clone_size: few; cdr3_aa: CASSQEGPPVRADTQYF; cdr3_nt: TGTGCCAGCAGCCAAGAAGGGCCGCCCGTCAGGGCCGATACGCAGTATTTT
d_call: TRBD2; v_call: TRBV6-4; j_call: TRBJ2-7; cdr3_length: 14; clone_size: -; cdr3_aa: CASSATSASYEQYF; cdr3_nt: TGTGCCAGCAGTGCCACTAGCGCCTCCTACGAGCAGTACTTC
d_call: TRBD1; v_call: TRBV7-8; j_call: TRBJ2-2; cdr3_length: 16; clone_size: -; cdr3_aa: CASSPLRTGSSGELFF; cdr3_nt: TGTGCCAGCAGCCCACTCCGGACAGGATCTAGCGGGGAGCTGTTTTTT
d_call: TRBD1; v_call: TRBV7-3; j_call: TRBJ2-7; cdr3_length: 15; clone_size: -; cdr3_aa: CASSQAGGPFYEQYF; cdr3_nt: TGTGCCAGCAGCCAGGCAGGGGGCCCCTTCTACGAGCAGTACTTC
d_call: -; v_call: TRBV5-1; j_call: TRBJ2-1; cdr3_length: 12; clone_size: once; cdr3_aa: CASSLSTFEQFF; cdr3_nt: TGCGCCAGCAGCCTCTCGACTTTTGAGCAGTTCTTC
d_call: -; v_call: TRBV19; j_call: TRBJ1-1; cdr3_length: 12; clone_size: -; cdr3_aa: CASSLRGTEAFF; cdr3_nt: TGTGCCAGTAGTCTCCGGGGAACTGAAGCTTTCTTT
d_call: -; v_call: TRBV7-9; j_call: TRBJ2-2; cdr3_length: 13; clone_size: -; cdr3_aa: CASSLARTGELFF; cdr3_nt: TGTGCCAGCAGCTTAGCGCGAACCGGGGAGCTGTTTTTT
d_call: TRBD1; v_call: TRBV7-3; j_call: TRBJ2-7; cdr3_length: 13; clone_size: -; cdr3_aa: CASSLDRAGEQYF; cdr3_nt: TGTGCCAGCAGCTTAGACAGGGCAGGCGAGCAGTACTTC
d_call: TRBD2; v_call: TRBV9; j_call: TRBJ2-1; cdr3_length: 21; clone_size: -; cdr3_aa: CASSAGGQRGIGSRSYNEQFF; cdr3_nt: TGTGCCAGCAGCGCCGGGGGGCAGCGGGGGATCGGGAGCCGCTCCTACAATGAGCAGTTCTTC
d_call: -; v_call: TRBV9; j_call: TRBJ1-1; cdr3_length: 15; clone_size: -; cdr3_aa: CASSELLMSSTEAFF; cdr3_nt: TGTGCCAGCAGCGAACTCTTAATGTCGAGCACTGAAGCTTTCTTT
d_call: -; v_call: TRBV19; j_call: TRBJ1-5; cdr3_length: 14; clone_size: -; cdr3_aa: CASSIGASNQPQHF; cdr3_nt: TGTGCCAGTAGTATAGGGGCTAGCAATCAGCCCCAGCATTTT
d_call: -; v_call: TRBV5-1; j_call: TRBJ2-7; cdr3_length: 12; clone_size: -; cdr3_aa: CASAYLSYEQYF; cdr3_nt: TGCGCCAGCGCCTACCTCTCCTACGAGCAGTACTTC
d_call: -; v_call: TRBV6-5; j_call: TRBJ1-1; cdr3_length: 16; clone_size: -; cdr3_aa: CASSYFRTALNTEAFF; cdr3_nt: TGTGCCAGCAGTTACTTCAGGACAGCGCTGAACACTGAAGCTTTCTTT
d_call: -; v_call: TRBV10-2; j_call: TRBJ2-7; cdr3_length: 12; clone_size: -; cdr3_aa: CASSKQDYEQYF; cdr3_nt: TGCGCCAGCAGTAAACAGGACTACGAGCAGTACTTC
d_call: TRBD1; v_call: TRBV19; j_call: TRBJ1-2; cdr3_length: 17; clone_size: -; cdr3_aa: CASSIDLDRWANYGYTF; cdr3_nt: TGTGCCAGTAGTATAGACCTGGACAGGTGGGCTAACTATGGCTACACCTTC
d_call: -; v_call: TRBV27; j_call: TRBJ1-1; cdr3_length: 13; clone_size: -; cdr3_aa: CASQVGGRGEAFF; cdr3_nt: TGTGCCAGTCAGGTTGGGGGCAGGGGAGAAGCTTTCTTT
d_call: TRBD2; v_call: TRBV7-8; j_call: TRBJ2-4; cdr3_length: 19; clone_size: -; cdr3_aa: CASSLDSLAGGIAKNIQYF; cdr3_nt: TGTGCCAGCAGCTTAGATTCCCTAGCGGGAGGGATAGCCAAAAACATTCAGTACTTC
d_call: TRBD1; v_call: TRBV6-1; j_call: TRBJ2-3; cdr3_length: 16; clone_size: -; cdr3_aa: CASSESTGTGIFTQYF; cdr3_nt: TGTGCCAGCAGTGAATCGACCGGGACAGGGATCTTTACGCAGTATTTT
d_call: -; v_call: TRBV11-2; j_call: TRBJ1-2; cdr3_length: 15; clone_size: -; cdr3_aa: CASSPNRESTSGYTF; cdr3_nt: TGTGCCAGCAGCCCTAACAGGGAAAGCACATCTGGCTACACCTTC
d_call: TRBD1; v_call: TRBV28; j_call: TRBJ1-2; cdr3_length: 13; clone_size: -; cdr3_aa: CASSLTGVGGYTF; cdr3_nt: TGTGCCAGCAGTTTAACAGGGGTCGGAGGCTACACCTTC
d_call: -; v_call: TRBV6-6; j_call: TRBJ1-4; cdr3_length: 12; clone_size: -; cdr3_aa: CASRDFGEKLFF; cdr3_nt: TGTGCCAGCCGAGATTTCGGGGAAAAACTGTTTTTT
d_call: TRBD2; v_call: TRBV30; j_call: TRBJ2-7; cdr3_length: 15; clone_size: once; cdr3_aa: CAWSVSGRGPYEQYF; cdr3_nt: TGTGCCTGGAGTGTTAGCGGGAGGGGACCCTACGAGCAGTACTTC
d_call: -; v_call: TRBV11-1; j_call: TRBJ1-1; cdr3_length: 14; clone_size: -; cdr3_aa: CASSLNRVVAEAFF; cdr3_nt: TGTGCCAGCAGCTTAAACAGGGTTGTGGCTGAAGCTTTCTTT
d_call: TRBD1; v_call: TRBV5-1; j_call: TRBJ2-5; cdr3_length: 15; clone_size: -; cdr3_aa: CASSLDGTAQETQYF; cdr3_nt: TGCGCCAGCAGCTTGGACGGGACAGCCCAAGAGACCCAGTACTTC
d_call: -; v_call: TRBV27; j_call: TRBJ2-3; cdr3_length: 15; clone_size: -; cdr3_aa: CASSFGRGNTDTQYF; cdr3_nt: TGTGCCAGCAGTTTCGGAAGGGGTAACACAGATACGCAGTATTTT
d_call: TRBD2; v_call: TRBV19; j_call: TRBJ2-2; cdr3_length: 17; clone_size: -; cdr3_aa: CASSIRLAGGYTGELFF; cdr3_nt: TGTGCCAGTAGTATACGTCTAGCGGGAGGGTACACCGGGGAGCTGTTTTTT
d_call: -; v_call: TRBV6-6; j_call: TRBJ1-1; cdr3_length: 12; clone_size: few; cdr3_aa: CASSYKTGEAFF; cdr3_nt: TGTGCCAGCAGTTATAAGACAGGTGAAGCTTTCTTT
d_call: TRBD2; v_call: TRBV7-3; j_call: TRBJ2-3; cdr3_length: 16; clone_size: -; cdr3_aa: CASSSGTSGSTDTQYF; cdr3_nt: TGTGCCAGCAGCTCGGGGACTAGCGGGAGCACAGATACGCAGTATTTT
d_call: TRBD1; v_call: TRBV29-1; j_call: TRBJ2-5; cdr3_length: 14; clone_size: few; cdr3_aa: CSATGTGGQETQYF; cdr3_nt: TGCAGCGCGACCGGGACAGGGGGGCAAGAGACCCAGTACTTC
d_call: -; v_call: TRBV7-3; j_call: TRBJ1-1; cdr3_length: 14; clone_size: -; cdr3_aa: CASSLGQPGTEAFF; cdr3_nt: TGTGCCAGCAGCTTAGGACAGCCCGGAACTGAAGCTTTCTTT
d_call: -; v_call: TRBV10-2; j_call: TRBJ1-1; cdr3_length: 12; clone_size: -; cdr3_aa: CASKYLDTEAFF; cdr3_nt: TGCGCCAGCAAGTACTTGGACACTGAAGCTTTCTTT
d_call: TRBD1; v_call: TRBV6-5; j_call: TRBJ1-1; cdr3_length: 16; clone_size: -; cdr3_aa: CASSYSTGGLNTEAFF; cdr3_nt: TGTGCCAGCAGTTACTCGACAGGGGGCTTGAACACTGAAGCTTTCTTT
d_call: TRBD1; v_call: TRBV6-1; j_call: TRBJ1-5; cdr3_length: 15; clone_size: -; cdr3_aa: CASTGTGFFGQPQHF; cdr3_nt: TGTGCCAGCACTGGGACAGGGTTTTTTGGTCAGCCCCAGCATTTT
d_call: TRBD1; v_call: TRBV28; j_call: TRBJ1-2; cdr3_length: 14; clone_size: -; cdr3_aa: CASSFDQGARGYTF; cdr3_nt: TGTGCCAGCAGTTTCGACCAGGGGGCGCGTGGCTACACCTTC
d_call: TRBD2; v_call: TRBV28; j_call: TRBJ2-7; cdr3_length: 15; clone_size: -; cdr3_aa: CASRKTLAGTYEQYF; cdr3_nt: TGTGCCAGCAGGAAAACACTAGCGGGAACCTACGAGCAGTACTTC
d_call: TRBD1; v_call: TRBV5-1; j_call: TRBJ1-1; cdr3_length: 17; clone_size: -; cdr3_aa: CASSLATGTGLGTEAFF; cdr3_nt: TGCGCCAGCAGCTTGGCCACCGGGACAGGGCTGGGCACTGAAGCTTTCTTT